The 12 T cell receptor beta chains listed next were all sequenced from one sample in a study of CD4+ T cells in melanoma. Assay: immunoSEQ multiplex PCR; the TCRdb copy retains only in-frame clones and omits some. The table has about 9,900 clones, approximately 78% seen once; the top ten hold roughly 22%. What was sequenced was tumor tissue. Receptors were obtained from a human donor with melanoma.

This rearrangement joins TRBV25-1 to TRBJ1-1; D might be TRBD1 (5 bases). V was shortened by 8 bases and J by 0 bases, with 10 bases between the two germline ends. The CDR3 is 13 residues long. Looked up from germline, CDR1 is MGHDK and CDR2 is SYGVNS. DNA of the CDR3: TGTGCCAGCGGGGGGGTCGTGAACACTGAAGCTTTCTTT. It encodes CASGGVVNTEAFF.

In its sample, this clone is medium-sized. The V call is TRBV11-2, the J call TRBJ2-4; D gene ambiguous. Trimming left V 0 bases short and J 9 bases short, with 9 bases between. Germline lookup yields CDR1 SGHAT and CDR2 FQNNGV. The CDR3 sequence is 13 residues long. CDR3 sequence reads: CASSLETIGIQYF. In nucleotides, the CDR3 is TGTGCCAGCAGCTTAGAGACAATCGGCATTCAGTACTTC.

The chain combines TRBV5-4 with TRBJ2-7, with D unclear. Trimming removed 4 bases at V and 6 bases at J, with 14 bases between. The germline CDR1 and CDR2 sequences are SGHNT and YYREEE (reference sequence). The CDR3 consists of 13 residues. The DNA of the CDR3 is TGTGCCAGCAGCCCCATGAATGTTCCCGAGCAGTACTTC. Its translation is CASSPMNVPEQYF.

The chain couples TRBV11-2 to TRBJ1-5; the D gene is possibly TRBD1 (5 bases). The V end was cut by 5 bases, the J end by 4 bases, with 9 bases between. The CDR3 is made up of 13 amino acids. The germline CDR1 and CDR2 sequences are SGHAT and FQNNGV. For the CDR3, the DNA is TGTGCCAGCAGCATCGGGGCTAATCAGCCCCAGCATTTT. It encodes CASSIGANQPQHF. Full variable domain (rest looked up from reference TRBV11-2 and TRBJ1-5): EAGVAQSPRYKIIEKRQSVAFWCNPISGHATLYWYQQILGQGPKLLIQFQNNGVVDDSQLPKDRFSAERLKGVDSTLKIQPAKLEDSAVYLCASSIGANQPQHFGDGTRLSIL.

The J gene is TRBJ1-2, the V gene TRBV4-1; D may be TRBD1 (5 bases). V was cut by 0 bases and J by 4 bases, with 15 bases left in between. The CDR3 is 16 amino acids. The germline CDR1 and CDR2 sequences are MGHRA and YSYEKL. The CDR3 DNA reads TGCGCCAGCAGCCAAGAACCAGGGTATACGATCTATGGCTACACCTTC. Protein: CASSQEPGYTIYGYTF.

This clone is medium-sized in the sample. The CDR3 bases are TGTGCCAGCAGTACACAGGGGGCGCATGGAGAGACCCAGTACTTC. Encoded protein: CASSTQGAHGETQYF. The rearrangement joins TRBV11-3 to TRBJ2-5, with TRBD1 matching over 9 bases. Losses at the gene ends were 6 bases for V and 4 bases for J; bases not matched to a gene: 9. Looked up from germline, CDR1 is SGHNT and CDR2 is YENEEA. This CDR3 is 15 amino acids long.

The CDR3 is CASSRFGTGPNQPQHF. In DNA form, the CDR3 reads TGTGCCAGCAGCCGGTTCGGGACAGGGCCAAATCAGCCCCAGCATTTT. The chain recombines TRBV7-9 with TRBJ1-5; 9 bases match TRBD1. CDR3 size: 16 residues. Germline values: CDR1 SEHNR, CDR2 FQNEAQ (reference sequence). Losses at the gene ends were 5 bases for V and 4 bases for J; bases not matched to a gene: 9.

CDR3 DNA: TGTGCCAGCCGGATCGGCACCCGCAGCTATGGCTACACCTTC. Translation: CASRIGTRSYGYTF. The V call is TRBV18, the J call TRBJ1-2, with D unclear. Germline V gene sequence: CDR1 KGHSH, CDR2 LQKENI. This CDR3 contains 14 residues. Trimming pared 8 bases from V and 4 bases from J, leaving 17 bases between.

J is TRBJ1-6 and V is TRBV5-1; weak D call: TRBD1 (5 bases). The CDR3 consists of 13 residues. Germline V CDR1 and CDR2: SGHRS, YFSETQ. Trimming removed 0 bases at V and 11 bases at J, with 9 bases between. This CDR3 is CASSLGGGTPLHF. The CDR3 DNA reads TGCGCCAGCAGCTTGGGCGGGGGGACACCCCTCCACTTT.

The genes are TRBV6-6 and TRBJ2-5; 9 bases line up with TRBD1. The CDR3 sequence is 13 residues long. With 8 bases clipped from V and 4 bases from J, the junction kept 5 bases outside the gene matches. Germline V gene sequence: CDR1 MNHNY, CDR2 SVGAGI (reference sequence). In nucleotides, the CDR3 is TGTGCCAGCCGGGACAGGGTAATAGAGACCCAGTACTTC. Protein sequence: CASRDRVIETQYF.

CDR3 sequence: CASSLRGADTEAFF. The DNA for the CDR3 is TGTGCCAGCAGCCTACGGGGGGCGGACACTGAAGCTTTCTTT. This chain links TRBV2 with TRBJ1-1; a weak D match, TRBD1 (6 bases). Germline assignment: CDR1 SNHLY and CDR2 FYNNEI. The germline V and J ends were trimmed by 6 bases and 3 bases, with 14 bases remaining between them. There are 14 residues in the CDR3.

This chain connects TRBV13 to TRBJ2-7, with TRBD1 matching 8 bases. Germline V gene sequence: CDR1 PRHDT, CDR2 FYEKMQ (reference sequence). This CDR3 has 14 amino acids. The junction had 4 bases not matched to a gene; V was cut back by 3 bases and J by 3 bases. CDR3: CASSFGQGVYEQYF. In DNA form, the CDR3 reads TGTGCCAGCAGCTTCGGACAGGGTGTCTACGAGCAGTACTTC.